The clone carrying this TCR beta chain showed up just once. Seattle patients were enrolled while actively infected and followed longitudinally. In the authors' workflow: Cell counts per sample came from amplifying reference gene primers. Clones were read by immunoSEQ multiplex PCR, and TCRdb kept only the in-frame ones, dropping some. V, J and clone size derive from that table, while D and trimming were established from the DNA sequence. The table lists around 100,000 clones, about nine tenths of them singletons, with approximately 5.4% in the top ten. The record originates from a study of blood T cell repertoires in COVID-19. Study-wide background: T cells, B-cell-depleted T cells, or PBMCs provided the cDNA or gDNA that served as material.

Deletions cut 0 bases from V and 10 bases from J, with 12 bases between. This CDR3 spans 13 amino acids. Germline V gene data show CDR1 as SEHNR and CDR2 as FQNEAQ (reference sequence). The V call is TRBV7-9, the J call TRBJ1-1; D may be TRBD1 (5 bases). Sequencing input: peripheral blood. The TCR was taken from a man in his sixties with COVID-19, enrolled during active disease. The CDR3 nucleotides read TGTGCCAGCAGCTTAGCGGGGCATTCCGTAGCTTTCTTT. Protein: CASSLAGHSVAFF.